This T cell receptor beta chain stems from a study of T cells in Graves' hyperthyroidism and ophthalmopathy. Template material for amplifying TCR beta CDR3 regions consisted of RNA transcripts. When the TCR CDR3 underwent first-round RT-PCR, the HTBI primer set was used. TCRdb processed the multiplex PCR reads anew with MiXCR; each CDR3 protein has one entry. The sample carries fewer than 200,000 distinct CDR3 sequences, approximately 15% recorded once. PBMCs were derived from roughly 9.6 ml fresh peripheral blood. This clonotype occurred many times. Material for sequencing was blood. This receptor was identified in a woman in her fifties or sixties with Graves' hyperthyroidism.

CDR3 protein: CATSRLHRGAGQPQHF. DNA of the CDR3: TGTGCCACCAGCAGACTCCACCGGGGGGCAGGTCAGCCCCAGCATTTT. The chain carries TRBV15 and TRBJ1-5; D might be TRBD1 (6 bases). The CDR3 sequence is 16 residues long. Germline V lookup: CDR1 LNHNV, CDR2 YYDKDF (reference sequence). The germline V and J ends were trimmed by 2 bases and 6 bases, with 17 bases remaining between them.